This TCR beta chain derives from a study of T cells after yellow fever vaccination. General study findings and limits: Subsequent to the booster, the majority of primary-vaccination clones reappeared (around 96% CD4, 85% to 90% CD8).

Turning to this clonotype: Its antigen is not known.

CDR1 SGHRS and CDR2 YFSETQ come from the germline V gene. The CDR3 loop spans 19 amino acids. J lost 7 bases, V lost 5 bases, and 19 bases had no gene match. From the 5' RACE reads, TCRdb called clonotypes with MiXCR, one entry per CDR3 protein. Of 350,000 to 450,000 distinct CDR3 sequences in the sample, 6.2% were seen once. The chain carries TRBV5-1 and TRBJ2-1; 12 bases fit TRBD2. This clonotype originated in a man aged 25-45 years who received the YFV17D yellow fever vaccine. The source was PBMCs, collected 5 days after the yellow fever booster vaccination. CDR3 DNA: TGCGCCAGCAGTTCACGACTAGCGGGAGAGCTGGGGGGTGGGAATGAGCAGTTCTTC. It translates to CASSSRLAGELGGGNEQFF. Together with reference TRBV5-1 and TRBJ2-1, the CDR3 gives the full variable domain: KAGVTQTPRYLIKTRGQQVTLSCSPISGHRSVSWYQQTPGQGLQFLFEYFSETQRNKGNFPGRFSGRQFSNSRSEMNVSTLELGDSALYLCASSSRLAGELGGGNEQFFGPGTRLTVL.